This TCR beta chain was profiled in a study of T cell responses to AZD1222 COVID-19 vaccine. Background on the study: Pooling of second doses given at about 4 or about 12 weeks was done. General observations from the study: Rises in breadth and depth of Spike-specific TCRs came after two AZD1222 doses. Mapped onto spike, vaccine-associated CD4 TCRs spanned it and were dominant at 160-218 and 743-854.

Sequenced by immunoSEQ multiplex PCR; TCRdb stores in-frame clones only, minus some. The repertoire holds 120,000 to 150,000 clones, with approximately 89% as singletons. The CDR3 contains 15 residues. V shed 6 bases and J 6 bases; nucleotides not matched to a gene: 9. In germline, CDR1 is SGHVS, CDR2 FQNEAQ. Turning to this clone: Its antigen is still unknown.

This clonotype was sampled from an adult in good health. The sample was peripheral blood, taken on day 0 of AZD1222 vaccination. V is TRBV7-8 and J is TRBJ2-3, with 10 bases aligning to TRBD2. The CDR3 reads CASSPGLAPSDTQYF. CDR3 sequence (DNA): TGTGCCAGCAGTCCGGGACTAGCGCCTTCCGATACGCAGTATTTT.